Only a few counts were recorded for the clone carrying this T cell receptor beta chain. The sample is drawn from a study of blood T cell repertoires in COVID-19. Study information: Donors in the United States, Italy and Spain gave samples during acute or convalescent COVID-19. PBMCs, B-cell-depleted T cells, or T cells provided the cDNA or gDNA that made up the material.

Original processing notes: Reference gene primer amplification in the assay estimated nucleated cell counts. TCRdb's copy holds only in-frame clones and misses some; the assay was immunoSEQ multiplex PCR. V and J calls and clone size are given by that table; D and trimming were obtained from the DNA. The sample contains some 170,000 clones, around 76% of which appear only once. Per germline, CDR1 MNHNS and CDR2 SASEGT. CDR3 length equals 16 residues. The trim removed 3 bases at V and 5 bases at J, leaving 9 bases unmatched. Input material: peripheral blood. This clonotype was sampled from a woman between 65 and 79 years old with acute or convalescent COVID-19. The chain couples TRBV6-1 to TRBJ2-3, with 9 nucleotides matching TRBD2. For the CDR3, the DNA is TGTGCCAGCAGTGACCCGGGACTAGCCCCCGAAGATACGCAGTATTTT. Amino acids: CASSDPGLAPEDTQYF.